This T cell receptor (beta chain) was identified in a study of blood T cell repertoires in COVID-19. Germline CDR1 reads GTSNPN; CDR2 reads SVGIG (reference sequence). The CDR3 has 15 amino acids. J lost 6 bases, V lost 1 base, and 7 bases had no gene match. Produced via immunoSEQ multiplex PCR; TCRdb's table is partial and in-frame only. The profile shows tens of thousands of clones, around 90% of them singletons. The sequence was obtained from a man in his forties or fifties with COVID-19, enrolled during active disease. Sequencing input: peripheral blood. V gene TRBV30 combines with J gene TRBJ1-4; TRBD1 matches 8 bases. The CDR3 coding sequence is TGTGCCTGGAGTGATGGACAGGGCGTTTATGAAAAACTGTTTTTT. Protein sequence: CAWSDGQGVYEKLFF.